The 22 T cell receptor beta chains given below trace back to one sample, sequenced in a study of blood T cell repertoires in COVID-19. Method: immunoSEQ multiplex PCR; TCRdb's copy keeps in-frame clones and lacks some. The sample holds some 350,000 clones; roughly nine tenths are singletons and the top ten take around 1%. Sequencing input: PBMCs or T cells enriched from blood (not recorded which). Every receptor here comes from a man aged 18 to 30 who had recovered from COVID-19.

The J gene is TRBJ2-7, the V gene TRBV3-1 (or the pseudogene TRBV3-2); 9 bases align to TRBD2. V lost 0 bases and J lost 6; bases outside the gene matches: 9. CDR1 and CDR2 (germline): LGHDT, YNNKEL (reference sequence). CDR3 length equals 16 residues. CDR3 loop: CASSQDGELAGGEQYF. The CDR3 nucleotides are TGTGCCAGCAGCCAAGATGGGGAACTAGCGGGTGGCGAGCAGTACTTC.

The rearrangement links TRBV28 to TRBJ1-2, with 7 bases lining up with TRBD1. The CDR3 loop spans 15 amino acids. The germline V gene has CDR1 MDHEN and CDR2 SYDVKM. Unmatched junction bases numbered 8, after V lost 7 bases and J lost 0 bases. CDR3 in DNA: TGTGCCAGCACCCAAGGGGGCACAGCTAACTATGGCTACACCTTC. As protein: CASTQGGTANYGYTF.

The chain combines TRBV5-1 with TRBJ1-3, with 10 nucleotides matching TRBD1. CDR1 is SGHRS, CDR2 YFSETQ, per germline. The CDR3 runs to 15 residues. The ends lost 4 bases at V and 3 bases at J; junction bases unmatched: 4. The CDR3 region is CASSPRTGGGNTIYF. DNA of the CDR3: TGCGCCAGCAGCCCCCGGACAGGGGGTGGAAACACCATATATTTT.

The chain recombines TRBV5-6 with TRBJ1-2; D gene ambiguous. CDR1 is SGHDT and CDR2 is YYEEEE in the germline V gene. V was cut by 4 bases and J by 2 bases, with 24 bases left in between. CDR3 length: 18 amino acids. The CDR3 is CASSLPSEKSIPNYGYTF. The CDR3 bases are TGTGCCAGCAGCCTGCCGTCCGAGAAGTCCATCCCAAACTATGGCTACACCTTC.

Points on this clone: One junction end disagrees with the germline gene, perhaps due to a read error. The chain couples TRBV6-1 to TRBJ2-7, with 8 bases identical to TRBD1. Germline values: CDR1 MNHNS, CDR2 SASEGT. The CDR3 loop spans 14 amino acids. This CDR3 reads CASGDGQGSYEQYF. The CDR3 region has the DNA TGTGCCAGCGGTGATGGACAGGGTTCCTACGAGCAGTACTTC.

The V and J genes are TRBV10-1 and TRBJ2-7; TRBD2 matches at 8 bases. Germline V lookup: CDR1 WNHNN, CDR2 SYGVQD (reference sequence). J lost 5 bases, V lost 6 bases, and 6 bases had no gene match. The CDR3 runs 13 residues. The CDR3 DNA reads TGCGCCAGCAGAGCGGGGGCGGAGGACGAGCAGTACTTC. Translation gives CASRAGAEDEQYF.

The chain couples TRBV7-9 to TRBJ2-7; 10 bases line up with TRBD1. V lost 5 bases to trimming and J lost 6 bases; unmatched junction nucleotides: 4. There are 13 residues in the CDR3. The germline CDR1 and CDR2 sequences are SEHNR and FQNEAQ (reference sequence). The CDR3 spells CASSIGTGVEQYF. CDR3 nucleotide sequence: TGTGCCAGCAGCATCGGGACAGGGGTCGAGCAGTACTTC.

The chain couples TRBV28 to TRBJ1-1; perhaps TRBD1 as D (5 bases). CDR3 length: 14 residues. The germline CDR1 and CDR2 sequences are MDHEN and SYDVKM. CDR3 bases: TGTGCTTCCGTAGGCGGGGGTACCAACACTGAAGCTTTCTTT. Its protein is CASVGGGTNTEAFF. The full variable domain, in which reference TRBV28 and TRBJ1-1 provide the parts outside the CDR3, is DVKVTQSSRYLVKRTGEKVFLECVQDMDHENMFWYRQDPGLGLRLIYFSYDVKMKEKGDIPEGYSVSREKKERFSLILESASTNQTSMYLCASVGGGTNTEAFFGQGTRLTVV.

CDR3 protein: CASSPGLAGVGTQYF. In DNA form, the CDR3 reads TGTGCCAGCAGCCCGGGGCTAGCGGGAGTAGGTACGCAGTATTTT. V usage is TRBV6-2 or TRBV6-3 and J usage is TRBJ2-3; 10 bases fit TRBD2. CDR3 length: 15 amino acids. Germline-derived CDR1 and CDR2 are MNHEY and SVGEGT. V gave up 6 bases and J gave up 8 bases; unmatched junction bases: 11.

This sequence joins TRBV7-7 and TRBJ2-1, with 10 nucleotides matching TRBD1. The CDR3 length is 15 residues. Unmatched junction bases numbered 7, after V lost 5 bases and J lost 6 bases. CDR1 SSHAT and CDR2 FNYEAQ come from the germline V gene (reference sequence). In DNA, the CDR3 is TGTGCCAGCAGCCCCGGGACAGGGGTGGGCAATGAGCAGTTCTTC. Amino acids: CASSPGTGVGNEQFF. The complete variable domain, with remaining parts taken from reference TRBV7-7 and TRBJ2-1, reads GAGVSQSPRYKVTKRGQDVTLRCDPISSHATLYWYQQALGQGPEFLTYFNYEAQPDKSGLPSDRFSAERPEGSISTLTIQRTEQRDSAMYRCASSPGTGVGNEQFFGPGTRLTVL.

The chain is built from TRBV7-9 and TRBJ1-2; 7 bases align to TRBD1. Trimming cost V 7 bases and J 4 bases; bases outside gene matches: 12. The germline V gene has CDR1 SEHNR and CDR2 FQNEAQ (reference sequence). The CDR3 runs 15 residues. The CDR3 loop reads CASTDLPRDSYGYTF. CDR3 DNA: TGTGCCAGCACCGATCTACCCCGGGACAGCTATGGCTACACCTTC.

This chain uses TRBV19 with TRBJ1-2, with 12 nucleotides matching TRBD1. This CDR3 region has 14 residues. The junction had 2 bases not matched to a gene; V was cut back by 2 bases and J by 7 bases. CDR1 LNHDA and CDR2 SQIVND come from the germline V gene (reference sequence). CDR3 DNA: TGTGCCAGTAGTATAAGGGGACAGGGGGCTGGCTACACCTTC. Amino acids: CASSIRGQGAGYTF.

This clone was detected once. V usage is TRBV4-3 and J usage is TRBJ2-1, with 9 bases that match TRBD1. Germline CDR1 LGHNA, CDR2 YSLEER. Trimming at V came to 6 bases and at J to 6 bases, leaving 12 bases not matched to a gene. This CDR3 spans 16 amino acids. The CDR3 region is CASSPLGDRASNEQFF. CDR3 nucleotide sequence: TGCGCCAGCAGTCCACTTGGGGACAGGGCCTCCAATGAGCAGTTCTTC.

Comments on this clone: At the DNA level, this CDR3 is encoded by other sequences in the same sample as well. This rearrangement joins TRBV19 to TRBJ1-5, with D possibly matching TRBD1 (6 bases). CDR1 LNHDA and CDR2 SQIVND come from the germline V gene (reference sequence). The CDR3 is made up of 14 amino acids. Deletions cut 2 bases from V and 1 base from J, with 6 bases between. DNA for the CDR3: TGTGCCAGTAGTATAACAGGGAGCAATCAGCCCCAGCATTTT. Its translation is CASSITGSNQPQHF.

The gene calls are TRBV15 and TRBJ1-4, with TRBD1 matching 8 bases. The CDR3 length is 16 residues. From germline, CDR1 is LNHNV and CDR2 YYDKDF (reference sequence). J gave up 3 bases and V 1 base, and 4 bases lay outside the gene matches. CDR3 residues: CATSRGQTGANEKLFF. The CDR3 nucleotides read TGTGCCACCAGCAGAGGGCAGACAGGGGCTAATGAAAAACTGTTTTTT.

The V call is TRBV18, the J call TRBJ2-4; the D is unclear. Germline CDR1 reads KGHSH; CDR2 reads LQKENI. This CDR3 spans 12 amino acids. The V end lost 2 bases, the J end lost 10 bases, and 9 bases lay between the germline ends. The CDR3 protein is CASSPVGQIQYF. The CDR3 nucleotides are TGTGCCAGCTCACCAGTTGGGCAGATTCAGTACTTC.

The gene calls are TRBV28 and TRBJ2-3, with 7 bases aligning to TRBD2. The CDR3 sequence is 16 residues long. Trimming took 8 bases from V and 2 from J; bases not matched to a gene: 13. CDR1 MDHEN and CDR2 SYDVKM come from the germline V gene. CDR3 DNA: TGTGCCAGCCTCCTAGGACTAGGGCAGTCCACAGATACGCAGTATTTT. Translated, it gives CASLLGLGQSTDTQYF.

The chain couples TRBV9 to TRBJ2-3; possibly TRBD2 for D (6 bases). The CDR3 is 15 residues long. V was shortened by 4 bases and J by 4 bases, with 16 bases between the two germline ends. The germline CDR1 and CDR2 sequences are SGDLS and YYNGEE. The CDR3 reads CASSPGLTWADTQYF. In DNA, the CDR3 is TGTGCCAGCAGCCCGGGACTCACCTGGGCAGATACGCAGTATTTT.

The rearrangement joins TRBV3-1 (or the pseudogene TRBV3-2) to TRBJ2-7; TRBD2 is a possible D gene (5 bases). V lost 4 bases, J lost 2 bases, and 24 bases lay in between. The CDR3 is made up of 18 amino acids. The germline CDR1 and CDR2 sequences are LGHDT and YNNKEL (reference sequence). The CDR3 DNA reads TGTGCCAGCAGCCTCCTCTCCCTCCGGTGGGAGAGGCCCTACGAGCAGTACTTC. It codes for CASSLLSLRWERPYEQYF.

The CDR3 nucleotides are TGTGCCAGCAGTAAAACAGGGTTGTCTGGAAACACCATATATTTT. Protein sequence: CASSKTGLSGNTIYF. This chain links TRBV6-5 with TRBJ1-3; D is perhaps TRBD1 (6 bases). V dropped 5 bases and J dropped 1 base, with 12 bases sitting between them. This CDR3 contains 15 residues. The germline gives CDR1 MNHEY, CDR2 SVGAGI.

This chain joins TRBV6-5 and TRBJ1-4, with D maybe TRBD1 (5 bases). Trimming left V 8 bases short and J 8 bases short, with 18 bases between. This CDR3 region has 14 residues. Germline CDR1 MNHEY, CDR2 SVGAGI. The CDR3 protein is CASRQGQGREKLFF. In DNA, the CDR3 is TGTGCCAGCCGCCAGGGTCAAGGTAGAGAAAAACTGTTTTTT.

DNA of the CDR3: TGTGCCAGCAGCGTAGGGACCCCCGGGGATGAGCAGTTCTTC. Its protein is CASSVGTPGDEQFF. The chain uses TRBV9 and TRBJ2-1; tentative D call: TRBD2 (5 bases). Trimming left V 0 bases short and J 8 bases short, with 12 bases between. Germline assignment: CDR1 SGDLS and CDR2 YYNGEE. This CDR3 region has 14 residues. The full variable domain, in which reference TRBV9 and TRBJ2-1 provide the parts outside the CDR3, is DSGVTQTPKHLITATGQRVTLRCSPRSGDLSVYWYQQSLDQGLQFLIQYYNGEERAKGNILERFSAQQFPDLHSELNLSSLELGDSALYFCASSVGTPGDEQFFGPGTRLTVL.